This TCR beta chain derives from a study of STAT5B mutations in CD4+ large granular lymphocyte leukemia. The method was immunoSEQ multiplex PCR; TCRdb's version includes in-frame clones alone and lacks a portion of them. The sample includes just over 25,000 clones, roughly 79% of them seen just once. CDR1 is SGHAT and CDR2 is FQNNGV in the germline V gene. J lost 4 bases, V lost 5 bases, and 9 bases had no gene match. The CDR3 has 15 amino acids. V usage is TRBV11-2 and J usage is TRBJ2-5, with TRBD1 matching over 8 bases. This clonotype was sampled from a human donor in good health. Sequenced: CD4+ T cells from blood buffy coats. As DNA, the CDR3 is TGTGCCAGCAGCCCTAGACAGGGGTGGGGAGAGACCCAGTACTTC. Translating gives CASSPRQGWGETQYF.